A single sample is the source of the 8 T cell receptor beta chains below, sequenced in a study of regulatory T cells in long-lasting Graves disease (dated by TCRdb to 2020 to 2022). Receptor libraries were prepared by multiplex PCR. The reads were generated on an Illumina HiSeq 4000. CDR3 regions were amplified by Arm-PCR with iRepertoire HTBI primers to construct TCR beta libraries. The public reads were reprocessed in TCRdb via fastp at Q25 and MiXCR, keeping in-frame beta chains. Rows merge per CDR3 protein into single entries with the most common DNA and genes. This sample comprises about 400,000 distinct CDR3 sequences, less than 25% of them detected only once. Less than 25% of the sample goes to the ten largest clones. According to the study, the label for this sample's time point signals: persistent/refractory GD, antithyroid drugs over 5 years with positive TRAb. For both TCR sequencing and RNA sequencing, RNA was extracted from PBMCs using TRIzol.

The starting material was peripheral blood mononuclear cells (PBMCs), obtained when the disease was refractory, from a patient treated with antithyroid drugs. These receptors all stem from a female donor with Graves disease.

This clonotype was observed at least ten times. The chain is built from TRBV12-3 or TRBV12-4 and TRBJ1-4; D gene uncertain. Deletions cut 7 bases from V and 3 bases from J, with 18 bases between. The CDR3 consists of 16 residues. The CDR3 DNA is TGTGCCAGCACCAGAACAACGGGCACAGCTAATGAAAAACTGTTTTTT. Translating it yields CASTRTTGTANEKLFF.

This clonotype was picked up many times. The chain has TRBV10-1 and TRBJ2-2, with D perhaps TRBD1 or TRBD2 (5 bases each). This CDR3 region has 15 residues. Germline values: CDR1 WNHNN, CDR2 SYGVQD (reference sequence). The V end was cut by 4 bases, the J end by 1 base, with 10 bases between. CDR3 in amino acids: CASSAGTMNTGELFF. The CDR3 DNA reads as TGCGCCAGCAGTGCCGGGACCATGAACACCGGGGAGCTGTTTTTT.

In its sample, this clonotype was seen many times. The V gene is TRBV9, the J gene TRBJ1-6; the match to TRBD1 covers 10 bases. CDR3 length: 14 amino acids. With V trimmed by 3 bases and J by 8 bases, 2 bases remained unmatched. The V gene's germline CDR1 is SGDLS and CDR2 YYNGEE. The CDR3 DNA reads as TGTGCCAGCAGCGCCGGGACAGGGGATTCACCCCTCCACTTT. It codes for CASSAGTGDSPLHF.

This chain joins TRBV3-1 and TRBJ2-1; 11 bases are a match to TRBD2. Germline lookup yields CDR1 LGHDT and CDR2 YNNKEL (reference sequence). The V gene end was trimmed by 4 bases and the J gene end by 8 bases; junction bases not matched to a gene: 7. CDR3 length: 15 residues. The CDR3 protein is CASSLAGGPVDEQFF. As DNA, the CDR3 is TGTGCCAGCAGCCTAGCGGGAGGGCCTGTCGATGAGCAGTTCTTC.

The chain has TRBV5-5 and TRBJ2-1, with D perhaps TRBD1 (6 bases). CDR3 length equals 16 residues. The V and J ends lost 4 bases and 4 bases respectively, with 18 bases between them. The germline V gene encodes CDR1 SGHKS and CDR2 YYEKEE (reference sequence). The CDR3 DNA follows: TGTGCCAGCAGCCCCACATACTCGGACAGTTACAATGAGCAGTTCTTC. Its protein is CASSPTYSDSYNEQFF.

J is TRBJ1-1 and V is TRBV29-1; D is uncertain. With 3 bases removed from V and 9 bases from J, the gap between germline ends came to 11 bases. The CDR3 covers 11 residues. The germline CDR1 and CDR2 sequences are SQVTM and ANQGSEA. In DNA form, the CDR3 reads TGCAGCGTTGACTTACGAATCAAAGCTTTCTTT. Amino acids: CSVDLRIKAFF.

This clonotype was detected ten times or more. The V and J genes are TRBV12-3 or TRBV12-4 and TRBJ2-5, with 14 nucleotides matching TRBD2. Unmatched junction bases numbered 13, after V lost 5 bases and J lost 5 bases. The CDR3 is 18 residues long. This CDR3 reads CASSPGAHRLAGGETQYF. The CDR3 coding sequence is TGTGCCAGCAGTCCCGGGGCCCATCGACTAGCGGGAGGGGAGACCCAGTACTTC.

Many counts were recorded for this clonotype. The chain is built from TRBV11-2 and TRBJ2-7, with 14 bases that match TRBD2. There are 19 residues in the CDR3. J was trimmed by 4 bases and V by 1 base; bases with no gene match: 12. Germline V gene data show CDR1 as SGHAT and CDR2 as FQNNGV. CDR3 sequence (DNA): TGTGCCAGCAGCTTAGCAGGGGGGACTAGCGGGAGAATCCATTACGAGCAGTACTTC. Translating it yields CASSLAGGTSGRIHYEQYF.